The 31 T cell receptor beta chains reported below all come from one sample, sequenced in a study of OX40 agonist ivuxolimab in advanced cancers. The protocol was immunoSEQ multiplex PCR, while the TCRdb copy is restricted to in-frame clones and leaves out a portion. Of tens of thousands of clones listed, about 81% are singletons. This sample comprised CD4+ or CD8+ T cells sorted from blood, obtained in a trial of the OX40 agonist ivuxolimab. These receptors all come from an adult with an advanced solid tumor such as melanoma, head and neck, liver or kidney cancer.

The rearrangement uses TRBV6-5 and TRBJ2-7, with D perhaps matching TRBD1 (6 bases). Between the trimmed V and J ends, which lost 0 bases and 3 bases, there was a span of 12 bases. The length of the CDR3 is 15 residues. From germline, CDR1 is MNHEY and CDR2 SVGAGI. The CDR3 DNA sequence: TGTGCCAGCAGTTACTCGAGGGACACCGGCTACGAGCAGTACTTC. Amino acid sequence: CASSYSRDTGYEQYF.

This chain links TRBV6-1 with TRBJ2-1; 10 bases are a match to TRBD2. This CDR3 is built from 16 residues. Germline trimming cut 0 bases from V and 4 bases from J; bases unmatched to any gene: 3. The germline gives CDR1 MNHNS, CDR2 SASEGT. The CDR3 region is CASSEAERGGYNEQFF. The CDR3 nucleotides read TGTGCCAGCAGTGAAGCGGAGCGGGGGGGATACAATGAGCAGTTCTTC.

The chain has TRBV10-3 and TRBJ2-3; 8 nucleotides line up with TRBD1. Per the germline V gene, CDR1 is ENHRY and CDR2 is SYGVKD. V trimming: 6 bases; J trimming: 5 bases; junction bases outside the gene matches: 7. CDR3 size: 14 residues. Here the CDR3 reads CAIRPDRAGDTQYF. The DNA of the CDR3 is TGTGCCATCAGGCCGGACAGGGCGGGAGATACGCAGTATTTT.

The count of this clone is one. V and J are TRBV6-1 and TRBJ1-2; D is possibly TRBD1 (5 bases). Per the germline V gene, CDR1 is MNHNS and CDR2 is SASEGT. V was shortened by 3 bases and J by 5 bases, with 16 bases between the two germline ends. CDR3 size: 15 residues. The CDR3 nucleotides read TGTGCCAGCAGTGACCCCGTTCGGGGCGGGTATGGCTACACCTTC. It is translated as CASSDPVRGGYGYTF.

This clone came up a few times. Here the CDR3 DNA reads TGTGCCAGCAGCCGATCGAGGGAAACCTACGAGCAGTACTTC. Its translation is CASSRSRETYEQYF. The chain recombines TRBV7-2 with TRBJ2-7, with a possible D match to TRBD2 (5 bases). CDR3 length equals 14 residues. The germline V and J ends were trimmed by 5 bases and 2 bases, with 13 bases remaining between them. Germline V gives CDR1 SGHTA, CDR2 FQGNSA.

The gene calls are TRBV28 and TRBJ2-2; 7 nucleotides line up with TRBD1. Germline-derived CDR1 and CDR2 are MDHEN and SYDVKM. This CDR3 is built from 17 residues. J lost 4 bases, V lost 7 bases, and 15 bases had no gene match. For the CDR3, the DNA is TGTGCCAGCAATCAGATCGGGACAGAACTCCTCACCGGGGAGCTGTTTTTT. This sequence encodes CASNQIGTELLTGELFF.

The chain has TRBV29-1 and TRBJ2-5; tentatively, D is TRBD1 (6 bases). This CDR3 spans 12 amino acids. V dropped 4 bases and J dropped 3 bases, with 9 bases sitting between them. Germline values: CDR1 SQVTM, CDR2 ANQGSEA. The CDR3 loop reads CSVGTDKETQYF. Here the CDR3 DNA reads TGCAGCGTTGGGACAGACAAAGAGACCCAGTACTTC.

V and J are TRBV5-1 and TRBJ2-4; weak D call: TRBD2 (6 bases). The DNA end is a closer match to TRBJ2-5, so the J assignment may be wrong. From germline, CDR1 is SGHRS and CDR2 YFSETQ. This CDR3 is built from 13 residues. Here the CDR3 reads CASSLARDLTQYF. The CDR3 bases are TGCGCCAGCAGCTTGGCACGGGACTTGACCCAGTACTTC.

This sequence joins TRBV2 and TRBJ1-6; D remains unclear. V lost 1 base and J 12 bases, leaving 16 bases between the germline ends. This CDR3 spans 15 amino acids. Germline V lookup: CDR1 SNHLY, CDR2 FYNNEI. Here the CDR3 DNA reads TGTGCCAGCAGTGAAGACCGGGGTTTGAGTAGACCCCTCCACTTT. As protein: CASSEDRGLSRPLHF.

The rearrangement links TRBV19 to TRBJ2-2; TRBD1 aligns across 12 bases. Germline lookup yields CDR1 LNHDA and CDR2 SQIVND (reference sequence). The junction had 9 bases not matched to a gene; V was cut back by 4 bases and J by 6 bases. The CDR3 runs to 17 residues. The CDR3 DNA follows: TGTGCCAGTAGTAGGGGGACAGGGGGCCCTGGGGCCGGGGAGCTGTTTTTT. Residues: CASSRGTGGPGAGELFF.

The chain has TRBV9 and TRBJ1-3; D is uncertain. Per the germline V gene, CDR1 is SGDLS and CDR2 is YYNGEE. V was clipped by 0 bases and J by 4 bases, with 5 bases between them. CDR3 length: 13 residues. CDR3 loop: CASSVVPGNTIYF. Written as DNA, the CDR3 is TGTGCCAGCAGCGTAGTTCCCGGAAACACCATATATTTT.

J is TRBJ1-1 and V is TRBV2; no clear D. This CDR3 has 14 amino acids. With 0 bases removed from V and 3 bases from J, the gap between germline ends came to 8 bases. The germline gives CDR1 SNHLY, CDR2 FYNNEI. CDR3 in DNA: TGTGCCAGCAGTGAAGCGGGTCAGGACACTGAAGCTTTCTTT. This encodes CASSEAGQDTEAFF.

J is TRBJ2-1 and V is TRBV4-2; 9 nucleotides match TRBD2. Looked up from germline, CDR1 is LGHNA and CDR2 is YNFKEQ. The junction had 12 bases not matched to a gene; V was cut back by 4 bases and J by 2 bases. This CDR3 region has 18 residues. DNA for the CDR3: TGTGCCAGCAGCCTCCATTCGGGCGGGGGGGCCGCCTACAATGAGCAGTTCTTC. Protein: CASSLHSGGGAAYNEQFF.

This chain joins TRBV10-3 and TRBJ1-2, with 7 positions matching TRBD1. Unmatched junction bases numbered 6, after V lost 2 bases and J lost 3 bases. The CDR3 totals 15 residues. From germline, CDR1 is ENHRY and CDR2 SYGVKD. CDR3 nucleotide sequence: TGTGCCATCAGTGAGGCAGGGGGTGGGGACTATGGCTACACCTTC. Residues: CAISEAGGGDYGYTF.

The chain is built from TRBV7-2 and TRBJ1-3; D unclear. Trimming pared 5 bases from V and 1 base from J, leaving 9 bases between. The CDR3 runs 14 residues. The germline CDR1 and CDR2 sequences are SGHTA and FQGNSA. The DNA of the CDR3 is TGTGCCAGCAGCCGATCCGGGTCTGGAAACACCATATATTTT. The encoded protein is CASSRSGSGNTIYF.

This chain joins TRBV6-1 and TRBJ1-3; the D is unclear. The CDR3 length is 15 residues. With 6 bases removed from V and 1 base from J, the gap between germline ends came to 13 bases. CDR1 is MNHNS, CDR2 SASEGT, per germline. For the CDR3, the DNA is TGTGCCAGCAGACTACCCCCAGGTTCTGGAAACACCATATATTTT. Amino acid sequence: CASRLPPGSGNTIYF.

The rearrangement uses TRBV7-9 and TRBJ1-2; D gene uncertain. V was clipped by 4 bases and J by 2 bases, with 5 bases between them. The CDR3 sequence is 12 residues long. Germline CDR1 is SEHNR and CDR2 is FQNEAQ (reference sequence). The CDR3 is CASSWVNYGYTF. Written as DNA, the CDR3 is TGTGCCAGCAGCTGGGTGAACTATGGCTACACCTTC.

The CDR3 loop is CASSQDHGWQLRKLFF. CDR3 DNA: TGTGCCAGCAGCCAAGATCACGGCTGGCAACTACGAAAACTGTTTTTT. The chain combines TRBV4-2 with TRBJ1-4; D ambiguous. CDR1 LGHNA and CDR2 YNFKEQ come from the germline V gene. V lost 0 bases to trimming and J lost 10 bases, with 18 bases between them. The CDR3 is 16 amino acids.

This CDR3 reads CASSRPGVTNEKLFF. The CDR3, as DNA: TGTGCCAGCAGCCGTCCAGGGGTAACTAATGAAAAACTGTTTTTT. The rearrangement links TRBV7-9 to TRBJ1-4, with D possibly being TRBD1 (6 bases). V was shortened by 5 bases and J by 1 base, with 11 bases between the two germline ends. There are 15 residues in the CDR3. CDR1 SEHNR and CDR2 FQNEAQ come from the germline V gene (reference sequence).

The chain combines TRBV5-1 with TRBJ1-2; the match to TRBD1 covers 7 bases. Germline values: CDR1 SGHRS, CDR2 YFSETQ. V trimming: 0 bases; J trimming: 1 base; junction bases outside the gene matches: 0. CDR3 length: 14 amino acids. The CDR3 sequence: CASSLGDSNYGYTF. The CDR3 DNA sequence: TGCGCCAGCAGCTTGGGGGACAGTAACTATGGCTACACCTTC.

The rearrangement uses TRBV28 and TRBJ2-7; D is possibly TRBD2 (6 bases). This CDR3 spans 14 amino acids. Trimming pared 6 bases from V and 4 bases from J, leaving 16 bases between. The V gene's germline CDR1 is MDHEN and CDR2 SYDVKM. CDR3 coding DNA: TGTGCCAGCAGAGTGGCTGGCGGGACGTACGAGCAGTACTTC. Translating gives CASRVAGGTYEQYF.

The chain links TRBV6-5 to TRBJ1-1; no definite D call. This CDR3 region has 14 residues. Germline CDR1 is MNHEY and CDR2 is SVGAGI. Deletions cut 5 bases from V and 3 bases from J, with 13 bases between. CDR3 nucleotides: TGTGCCAGCAGTCGCCAAGGCGGGGACACTGAAGCTTTCTTT. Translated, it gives CASSRQGGDTEAFF.

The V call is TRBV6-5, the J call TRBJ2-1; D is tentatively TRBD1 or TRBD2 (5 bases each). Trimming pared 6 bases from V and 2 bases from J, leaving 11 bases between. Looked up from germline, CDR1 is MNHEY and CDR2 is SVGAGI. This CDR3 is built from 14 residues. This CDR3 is CASRRGRAYNEQFF. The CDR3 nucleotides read TGTGCCAGCAGGAGGGGCAGGGCCTACAATGAGCAGTTCTTC.

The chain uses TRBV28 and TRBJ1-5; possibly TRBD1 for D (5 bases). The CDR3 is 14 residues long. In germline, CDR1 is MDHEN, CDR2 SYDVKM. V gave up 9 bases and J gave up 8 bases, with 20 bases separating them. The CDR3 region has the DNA TGTGCCAGTGGGGGGGAGACAGTATGGAAGCCCCAGCATTTT. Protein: CASGGETVWKPQHF.

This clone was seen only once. In nucleotides, the CDR3 is TGTGCCAGCAGCGCTCAACAGGGGAACACTGAAGCTTTCTTT. The encoded protein is CASSAQQGNTEAFF. This sequence joins TRBV7-3 and TRBJ1-1, with D perhaps matching TRBD1 (6 bases). The germline gives CDR1 SGHTA, CDR2 FQGTGA. This CDR3 is 14 amino acids long. V lost 5 bases and J 1 base, leaving 11 bases between the germline ends. The full variable domain, with the rest looked up from reference TRBV7-3 and TRBJ1-1, is GAGVSQTPSNKVTEKGKYVELRCDPISGHTALYWYRQSLGQGPEFLIYFQGTGAADDSGLPNDRFFAVRPEGSVSTLKIQRTERGDSAVYLCASSAQQGNTEAFFGQGTRLTVV.

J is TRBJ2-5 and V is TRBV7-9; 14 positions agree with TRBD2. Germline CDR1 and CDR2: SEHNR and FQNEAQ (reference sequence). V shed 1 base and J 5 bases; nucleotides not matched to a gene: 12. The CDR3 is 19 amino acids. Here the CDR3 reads CASSLGRLAGGPSRETQYF. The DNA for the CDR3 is TGTGCCAGCAGCTTAGGGAGACTAGCGGGGGGGCCGTCGAGGGAGACCCAGTACTTC.

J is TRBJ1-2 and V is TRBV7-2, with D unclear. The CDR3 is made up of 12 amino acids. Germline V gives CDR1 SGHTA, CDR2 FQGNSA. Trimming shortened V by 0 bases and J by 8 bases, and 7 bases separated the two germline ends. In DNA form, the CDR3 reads TGTGCCAGCAGCTTAGCCGGAAGGGGCTACACCTTC. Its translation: CASSLAGRGYTF. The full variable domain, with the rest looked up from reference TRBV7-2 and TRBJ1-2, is GAGVSQSPSNKVTEKGKDVELRCDPISGHTALYWYRQSLGQGLEFLIYFQGNSAPDKSGLPSDRFSAERTGGSVSTLTIQRTQQEDSAVYLCASSLAGRGYTFGSGTRLTVV.

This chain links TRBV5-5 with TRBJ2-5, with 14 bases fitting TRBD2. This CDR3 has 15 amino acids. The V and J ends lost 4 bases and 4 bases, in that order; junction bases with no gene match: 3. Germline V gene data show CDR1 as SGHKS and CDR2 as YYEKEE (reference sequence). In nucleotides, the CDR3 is TGTGCCAGCAGCAAAGGGACTAGCGGGGGAGAGACCCAGTACTTC. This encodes CASSKGTSGGETQYF.

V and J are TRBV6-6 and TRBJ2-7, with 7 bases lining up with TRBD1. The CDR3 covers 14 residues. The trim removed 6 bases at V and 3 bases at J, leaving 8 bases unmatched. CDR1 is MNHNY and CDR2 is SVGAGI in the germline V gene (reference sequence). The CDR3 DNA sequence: TGTGCCAGCAGCCGGGACAGTTTTAGCTACGAGCAGTACTTC. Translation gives CASSRDSFSYEQYF.

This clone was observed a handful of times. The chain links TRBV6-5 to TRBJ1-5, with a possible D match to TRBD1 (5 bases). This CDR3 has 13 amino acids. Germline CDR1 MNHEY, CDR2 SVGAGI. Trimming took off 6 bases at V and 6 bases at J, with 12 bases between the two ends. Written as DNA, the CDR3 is TGTGCCAGCAGGGGGTATGGGGGTCAGCCCCAGCATTTT. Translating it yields CASRGYGGQPQHF.

The CDR3 is CASSAGTGGPDTQYF. The CDR3 DNA reads as TGTGCCAGCAGCGCGGGGACAGGGGGTCCAGATACGCAGTATTTT. V and J are TRBV11-2 and TRBJ2-3; 11 bases match TRBD1. CDR1 SGHAT and CDR2 FQNNGV come from the germline V gene. V trimming: 5 bases; J trimming: 4 bases; junction bases outside the gene matches: 5. The CDR3 consists of 15 residues.